This T cell receptor (beta chain) was recorded in a study of T cells in Graves' hyperthyroidism and ophthalmopathy. Blood was obtained at the first hyperthyroidism diagnosis, which preceded any ophthalmopathy symptoms. Overall study findings and caveats: The model anticipated ophthalmopathy a median around six months pre-onset. Blood held most thyroid clonotypes expanded above 0.001 frequency.

This clonotype was seen at least ten times. Antigen: not known. Amplified regions were TCR beta CDR3 sequences from RNA transcripts. The HTBI primer set served for first-round RT-PCR of the TCR CDR3. TCRdb redid the calling of the multiplex PCR reads with MiXCR, one entry per CDR3 protein. This sample yields a few hundred thousand distinct CDR3 sequences, of which more than 11% are seen a single time; around 5.4% belongs to the top ten. The germline V gene encodes CDR1 SGHRS and CDR2 YFSETQ. V was clipped by 4 bases and J by 4 bases, with 15 bases between them. There are 16 residues in the CDR3. This sequence was found in a woman between 25 and 40 years old with Graves' hyperthyroidism that later progressed to Graves' ophthalmopathy. This chain uses TRBV5-1 with TRBJ2-6, with D possibly matching TRBD1 (5 bases). Sequencing used blood. DNA of the CDR3: TGCGCCAGCAGCCTAACCGCAGGGTACGGGGCCAACGTCCTGACTTTC. Translated: CASSLTAGYGANVLTF. The entire variable domain, with the rest obtained from reference TRBV5-1 and TRBJ2-6, is as follows: KAGVTQTPRYLIKTRGQQVTLSCSPISGHRSVSWYQQTPGQGLQFLFEYFSETQRNKGNFPGRFSGRQFSNSRSEMNVSTLELGDSALYLCASSLTAGYGANVLTFGAGSRLTVL.